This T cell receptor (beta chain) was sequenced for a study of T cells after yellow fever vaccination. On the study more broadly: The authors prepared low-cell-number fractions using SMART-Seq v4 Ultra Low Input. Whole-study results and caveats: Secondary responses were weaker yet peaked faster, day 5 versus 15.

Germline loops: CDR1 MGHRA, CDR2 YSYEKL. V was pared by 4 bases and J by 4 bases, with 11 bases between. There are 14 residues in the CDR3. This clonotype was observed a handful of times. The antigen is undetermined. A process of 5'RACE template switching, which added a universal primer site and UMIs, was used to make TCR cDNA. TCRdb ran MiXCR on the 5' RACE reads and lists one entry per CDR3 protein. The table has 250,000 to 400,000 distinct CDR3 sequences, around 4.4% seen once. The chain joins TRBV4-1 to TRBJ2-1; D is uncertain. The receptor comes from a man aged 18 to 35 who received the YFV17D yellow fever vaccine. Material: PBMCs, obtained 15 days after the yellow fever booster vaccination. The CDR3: CASSPDRLYNEQFF. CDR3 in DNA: TGCGCCAGCAGCCCGGACCGTTTGTACAATGAGCAGTTCTTC.